This T cell receptor beta chain was captured by sequencing in a study of blood T cell repertoires in COVID-19. Study as a whole: Italy, Spain and the United States were the sources of the convalescent and acute COVID-19 samples. PBMCs, B-cell-depleted T cells, or T cells provided the cDNA or gDNA that made up the material.

The repertoire was sequenced with immunoSEQ multiplex PCR; TCRdb's copy has only in-frame clones and lacks some. Of 50,000 to 60,000 clones in the sample, 65% to 90% were seen once. The CDR3 consists of 13 residues. Looked up from germline, CDR1 is SQVTM and CDR2 is ANQGSEA. Trimming cost V 2 bases and J 3 bases; bases outside gene matches: 4. The TCR comes from a human donor in a cohort sampled during active COVID-19. Sequencing input: peripheral blood. The V and J genes are TRBV29-1 and TRBJ2-7; 7 bases map to TRBD2. The CDR3 loop is CSVEKLASYEQYF. The CDR3 DNA reads TGCAGCGTTGAAAAACTAGCGAGCTACGAGCAGTACTTC.